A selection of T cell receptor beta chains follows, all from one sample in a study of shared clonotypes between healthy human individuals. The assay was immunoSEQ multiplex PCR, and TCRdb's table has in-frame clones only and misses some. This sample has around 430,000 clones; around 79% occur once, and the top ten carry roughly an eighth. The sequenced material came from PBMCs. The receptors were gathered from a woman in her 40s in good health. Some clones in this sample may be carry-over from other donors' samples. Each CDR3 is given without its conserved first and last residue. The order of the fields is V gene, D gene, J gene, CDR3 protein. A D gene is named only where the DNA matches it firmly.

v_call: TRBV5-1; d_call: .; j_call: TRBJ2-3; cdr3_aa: ASRVAIGTRGRGDTQY
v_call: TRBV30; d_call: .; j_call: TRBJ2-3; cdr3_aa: AWSVGSQQGTDTQY
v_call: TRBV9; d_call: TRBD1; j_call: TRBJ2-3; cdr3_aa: ASSVGNRGGTDTQY
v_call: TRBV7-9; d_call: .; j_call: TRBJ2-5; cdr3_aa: ASSPYLGKETQY
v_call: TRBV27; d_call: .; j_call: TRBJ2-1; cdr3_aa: ASSLLGGARDWF
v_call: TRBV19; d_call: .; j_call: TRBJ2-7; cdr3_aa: ASSIGRASSEQY
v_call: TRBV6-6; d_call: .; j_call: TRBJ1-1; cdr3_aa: ASSAGDDTEAF
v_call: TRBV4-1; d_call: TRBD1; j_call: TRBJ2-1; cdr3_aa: ASSPGQGASNEQF
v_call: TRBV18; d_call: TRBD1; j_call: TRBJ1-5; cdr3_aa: ASSPDRVGQPQH
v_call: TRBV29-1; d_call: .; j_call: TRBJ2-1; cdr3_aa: SVGLTGSNEQF
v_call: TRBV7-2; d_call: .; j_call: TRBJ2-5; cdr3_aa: ASSRPGNQETQY
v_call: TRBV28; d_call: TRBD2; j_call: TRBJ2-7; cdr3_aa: ATWTSGSRGSYEQY
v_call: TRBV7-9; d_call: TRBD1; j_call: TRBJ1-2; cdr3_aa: ASSSAGTGYGYT